A single T cell receptor (beta chain) is shown here with its context. The data belong to a study of blood T cell repertoires in COVID-19. Study-wide context: Both acute and convalescent COVID-19 samples were obtained from the United States, Italy and Spain. From T cells, B-cell-depleted T cells, or PBMCs came the material, which was cDNA or gDNA.

In the original analysis: Using reference gene primer amplification, nucleated cell counts were estimated. Clones were sequenced by immunoSEQ multiplex PCR, and TCRdb holds only the in-frame ones, with some missing. That table is the source of V, J and clone size, and D and trimming were worked out from the DNA. The sample lists fewer than 300,000 clones, 87% occurring once. CDR1 is DFQATT, CDR2 SNEGSKA, per germline (reference sequence). Trimming removed 3 bases at V and 1 base at J, with 13 bases between. This CDR3 is built from 16 residues. The TCR was taken from a woman in her fifties or sixties with acute or convalescent COVID-19. The V gene is TRBV20-1, the J gene TRBJ1-6; D is uncertain. The sequencing input was peripheral blood. The CDR3 sequence: CSASKEGGSYNSPLHF. The CDR3 DNA reads TGCAGTGCTAGTAAGGAGGGAGGATCCTATAATTCACCCCTCCACTTT.